This TCR beta chain was recorded in a study of OX40 agonist ivuxolimab in advanced cancers. On the study more broadly: Every 2 weeks, ivuxolimab was infused into the patients intravenously at between 0.01 and 10 mg/kg. Partial responses were observed in three patients, of whom one had hepatocellular carcinoma and two had cutaneous melanoma.

Germline CDR1 reads SGHTS; CDR2 reads YDEGEE. The V segment lost 4 bases and the J segment 5 bases; nucleotides outside the gene matches: 11. The CDR3 covers 16 residues. The method was immunoSEQ multiplex PCR; TCRdb's version includes in-frame clones alone and lacks a portion of them. The table records tens of thousands of clones, about 85% of them present only once. Material: CD4+ or CD8+ T cells sorted from blood, obtained in a trial of the OX40 agonist ivuxolimab. This clonotype was sampled from an adult with an advanced solid tumor such as melanoma, head and neck, liver or kidney cancer. J is TRBJ1-5 and V is TRBV5-8, with 8 positions matching TRBD1. CDR3 DNA sequence: TGTGCCAGCAGCCTACGGACAGGGTTCGGGGATCAGCCCCAGCATTTT. Protein sequence: CASSLRTGFGDQPQHF. Full variable domain (outside the CDR3, taken from reference TRBV5-8 and TRBJ1-5): EAGVTQSPTHLIKTRGQQATLRCSPISGHTSVYWYQQALGLGLQFLLWYDEGEERNRGNFPPRFSGRQFPNYSSELNVNALELEDSALYLCASSLRTGFGDQPQHFGDGTRLSIL.